One sample yielded the 20 T cell receptor beta chains listed below, sequenced in a study of T cells in Graves' hyperthyroidism and ophthalmopathy. The investigators amplified TCR beta CDR3 regions from RNA transcripts. RT-PCR in the first round (using the HTBI primer set) targeted the TCR CDR3. TCRdb analysed the multiplex PCR reads with MiXCR anew, one entry per CDR3 protein. Seen here are under 550,000 distinct CDR3 sequences, roughly 15% observed once, and the top ten hold 5.3%. The sample comprised blood. The source is a woman between 18 and 29 years old with Graves' hyperthyroidism.

This sequence joins TRBV11-2 and TRBJ2-5; 16 nucleotides agree with TRBD2. The germline V gene encodes CDR1 SGHAT and CDR2 FQNNGV. The CDR3 has 15 amino acids. The junction had 3 bases not matched to a gene; V was cut back by 5 bases and J by 6 bases. CDR3 sequence reads: CASSGTSGRVKTQYF. CDR3 nucleotide sequence: TGTGCCAGCAGCGGGACTAGCGGGAGGGTGAAGACCCAGTACTTC.

This clonotype has ten or more counts. V and J are TRBV3-1 and TRBJ2-1; 7 bases align to TRBD2. J was trimmed by 2 bases and V by 4 bases; bases with no gene match: 11. Looked up from germline, CDR1 is LGHDT and CDR2 is YNNKEL (reference sequence). This CDR3 is 17 amino acids long. CDR3 DNA sequence: TGTGCCAGCAGCCGAGAACGACTAGCCAACCCCTACAATGAGCAGTTCTTC. Protein: CASSRERLANPYNEQFF.

The chain links TRBV25-1 to TRBJ2-1; the match to TRBD1 covers 7 bases. Germline trimming cut 5 bases from V and 1 base from J; bases unmatched to any gene: 14. This CDR3 is built from 18 residues. Germline-derived CDR1 and CDR2 are MGHDK and SYGVNS. CDR3 nucleotide sequence: TGTGCCAGCAGTAGAACTCGGGACAGCACTGATTCCTACAATGAGCAGTTCTTC. Amino acid sequence: CASSRTRDSTDSYNEQFF. Based on the CDR3 plus reference TRBV25-1 and TRBJ2-1, the full variable domain is EADIYQTPRYLVIGTGKKITLECSQTMGHDKMYWYQQDPGMELHLIHYSYGVNSTEKGDLSSESTVSRIRTEHFPLTLESARPSHTSQYLCASSRTRDSTDSYNEQFFGPGTRLTVL.

The chain is built from TRBV7-3 and TRBJ2-3, with D tentatively TRBD1 or TRBD2 (5 bases each). The germline V and J ends were trimmed by 3 bases and 3 bases, with 13 bases remaining between them. CDR1 and CDR2 from the germline V gene are SGHTA and FQGTGA. The CDR3 length is 15 residues. CDR3 loop: CASSFLSGPTDTQYF. CDR3 DNA: TGTGCCAGCAGCTTTCTGTCGGGGCCGACAGATACGCAGTATTTT.

The table lists this clonotype with a count of one. The chain uses TRBV5-6 and TRBJ1-6; no clear D gene. The CDR3 contains 15 residues. Trimming took 0 bases from V and 5 from J, leaving 9 bases between them. Germline V lookup: CDR1 SGHDT, CDR2 YYEEEE. DNA for the CDR3: TGTGCCAGCAGCTTGGCCGGGCCCAATAATTCACCCCTCCACTTT. Amino acid sequence: CASSLAGPNNSPLHF.

The chain joins TRBV5-1 to TRBJ2-7; D unresolved. Germline-derived CDR1 and CDR2 are SGHRS and YFSETQ. The CDR3 has 13 residues. With 3 bases removed from V and 5 bases from J, the gap between germline ends came to 12 bases. Written as DNA, the CDR3 is TGCGCCAGCAGCTCACCCCCTGGGGACGAGCAGTACTTC. This sequence encodes CASSSPPGDEQYF.

The chain couples TRBV19 to TRBJ2-7; TRBD1 aligns across 9 bases. Germline lookup yields CDR1 LNHDA and CDR2 SQIVND (reference sequence). V was pared by 4 bases and J by 9 bases, with 4 bases of the junction left unmatched. The CDR3 covers 12 residues. CDR3 loop: CASSTGTGWQYF. DNA for the CDR3: TGTGCCAGTAGTACGGGGACAGGGTGGCAGTACTTC. Supplemented by reference TRBV19 and TRBJ2-7, the full variable domain reads DGGITQSPKYLFRKEGQNVTLSCEQNLNHDAMYWYRQDPGQGLRLIYYSQIVNDFQKGDIAEGYSVSREKKESFPLTVTSAQKNPTAFYLCASSTGTGWQYFGPGTRLTVT.

This clonotype was observed a few times. The V gene is TRBV5-1, the J gene TRBJ1-1; D perhaps matches TRBD1 (6 bases). The V gene's germline CDR1 is SGHRS and CDR2 YFSETQ. Trimming pared 2 bases from V and 0 bases from J, leaving 14 bases between. The CDR3 is 16 residues long. The CDR3, as DNA: TGCGCCAGCAGCTTTTCCCAAAGGACAGTGAACACTGAAGCTTTCTTT. This sequence encodes CASSFSQRTVNTEAFF.

The chain is built from TRBV30 and TRBJ1-1; D is ambiguous. V lost 5 bases, J lost 1 base, and 5 bases lay in between. The CDR3 totals 11 residues. In germline, CDR1 is GTSNPN, CDR2 SVGIG (reference sequence). The CDR3 nucleotides read TGTGCCTGGGCAGAGAACACTGAAGCTTTCTTT. This translates into CAWAENTEAFF.

The chain recombines TRBV2 with TRBJ2-1; TRBD2 matches at 12 bases. Germline-derived CDR1 and CDR2 are SNHLY and FYNNEI. The J segment lost 8 bases and the V segment lost 7 bases, leaving 9 bases of the junction unmatched. CDR3 length: 15 residues. The DNA for the CDR3 is TGTGCCAGCACTCCCGGGACTAGCGGGTCAGATGAGCAGTTCTTC. Translation gives CASTPGTSGSDEQFF.

The chain couples TRBV10-3 to TRBJ1-2; a possible D gene is TRBD1 (6 bases). The CDR3 covers 16 residues. CDR1 is ENHRY and CDR2 is SYGVKD in the germline V gene. Between the trimmed V and J ends, which lost 0 bases and 5 bases, there was a span of 16 bases. The CDR3 bases are TGTGCCATCAGTGAGTCGAGCCCACAGGGTGGGTATGGCTACACCTTC. It codes for CAISESSPQGGYGYTF.

As to this clonotype: One end of the junction fails to match germline, which may point to a read error. The chain uses TRBV5-1 and TRBJ2-5; TRBD2 matches 11 bases. The germline CDR1 and CDR2 sequences are SGHRS and YFSETQ. CDR3 length: 17 residues. CDR3 nucleotides: TGTGCCAGCAGCCCTAGGGGCCTAGCGGGAGGATCAGAGACCCAGTACTTC. This sequence encodes CASSPRGLAGGSETQYF. Full variable domain (missing parts from reference TRBV5-1 and TRBJ2-5): KAGVTQTPRYLIKTRGQQVTLSCSPISGHRSVSWYQQTPGQGLQFLFEYFSETQRNKGNFPGRFSGRQFSNSRSEMNVSTLELGDSALYLCASSPRGLAGGSETQYFGPGTRLLVL.

This chain joins TRBV4-1 and TRBJ2-3, with 7 bases lining up with TRBD2. This CDR3 has 17 residues. The germline CDR1 and CDR2 sequences are MGHRA and YSYEKL. The junction had 8 bases not matched to a gene; V was cut back by 1 base and J by 1 base. CDR3 DNA sequence: TGCGCCAGCAGCCAAGGATCATGGCTAGCGGGCACAGATACGCAGTATTTT. The encoded protein is CASSQGSWLAGTDTQYF.

CDR3 sequence reads: CASSLRGGVGELFF. DNA for the CDR3: TGTGCCAGCAGCTTAAGAGGGGGAGTCGGGGAGCTGTTTTTT. V is TRBV7-2 and J is TRBJ2-2; a weak D match, TRBD1 (6 bases). The CDR3 has 14 residues. Per the germline V gene, CDR1 is SGHTA and CDR2 is FQGNSA. V was shortened by 2 bases and J by 7 bases, with 11 bases between the two germline ends.

This clonotype was seen ten or more times. This chain uses TRBV2 with TRBJ2-1, with D uncertain. The germline V gene encodes CDR1 SNHLY and CDR2 FYNNEI. Trimming cost V 1 base and J 7 bases, with 5 bases left between them. This CDR3 contains 12 residues. In DNA, the CDR3 is TGTGCCAGCAGTGAAGTTAGGAATGAGCAGTTCTTC. Residues: CASSEVRNEQFF.

About this clonotype: Since a much larger clone is just one base distant, this may be a read error. The chain joins TRBV5-1 to TRBJ1-1, with 7 nucleotides matching TRBD1. Germline CDR1 and CDR2: SGHRS and YFSETQ. This CDR3 has 14 residues. The DNA for the CDR3 is TGCACCAGCAGCAGCGAGACAGGGATGACTGAAGCTTTCTTT. It specifies CTSSSETGMTEAFF.

This clonotype was counted a few times. The rearrangement links TRBV20-1 to TRBJ1-2; perhaps TRBD1 as D (5 bases). The length of the CDR3 is 14 residues. Germline CDR1 is DFQATT and CDR2 is SNEGSKA (reference sequence). V lost 0 bases and J 4 bases, leaving 12 bases between the germline ends. CDR3: CSARDWGRPYGYTF. The CDR3 DNA reads as TGCAGTGCTAGAGATTGGGGCCGGCCCTATGGCTACACCTTC.

This clonotype came up many times. J is TRBJ1-5 and V is TRBV20-1, with TRBD1 matching 8 bases. CDR1 DFQATT and CDR2 SNEGSKA come from the germline V gene (reference sequence). The junction had 10 bases not matched to a gene; V was cut back by 3 bases and J by 6 bases. The CDR3 is 15 amino acids. The CDR3 is CSASKSWTGLQPQHF. CDR3 coding DNA: TGCAGTGCTAGCAAAAGTTGGACAGGGCTTCAGCCCCAGCATTTT.

This chain joins TRBV4-1 and TRBJ1-5; D is unclear. Germline V CDR1 and CDR2: MGHRA, YSYEKL. Trimming stripped 6 bases from V and 4 bases from J, with 10 bases between. CDR3 length equals 13 residues. CDR3 DNA sequence: TGCGCCAGCAGAAATAGTGAGAATCAGCCCCAGCATTTT. Protein product: CASRNSENQPQHF.

The genes are TRBV12-3 or TRBV12-4 and TRBJ2-7; the D is unclear. The CDR3 totals 12 residues. V gave up 6 bases and J gave up 5 bases, with 11 bases separating them. CDR3 sequence: CASSGPHNEQYF. The CDR3 DNA sequence: TGTGCCAGCAGCGGGCCGCACAACGAGCAGTACTTC.